These 19 T cell receptor beta chains originate from one sample sequenced in a study of blood T cells in healthy people across ages. The second PCR ran about 6 to 12 cycles with a sample-barcoded 5' primer and J-beta primers. Using its own MiXCR run on the 5' RACE reads, TCRdb lists one record per CDR3 protein. The data contain around 1,900,000 distinct CDR3 sequences, about 39% of them singletons. The sample comprised blood. These receptors came from a human donor in good health.

Points on this clonotype: Sequence at one end of the junction differs from germline and may be a read error. The CDR3 DNA is TGTGTCAGCAGCTTCCTGACAAGGTCCTACGAGCAGTACTTC. Translation gives CVSSFLTRSYEQYF. This rearrangement joins TRBV11-2 to TRBJ2-7; D is undetermined. Germline loops: CDR1 SGHAT, CDR2 FQNNGV. The CDR3 length is 14 residues.

This clonotype was observed a few times. The J gene is TRBJ2-3, the V gene TRBV12-3 or TRBV12-4; 7 bases are shared with TRBD1. The CDR3 length is 15 residues. The V segment lost 5 bases and the J segment 8 bases; nucleotides outside the gene matches: 13. CDR3 protein: CASSSTGTDRFTQYF. The CDR3 bases are TGTGCCAGCAGTAGTACCGGGACAGATAGGTTTACGCAGTATTTT.

This chain connects TRBV6-2 or TRBV6-3 to TRBJ1-2; a weak D match, TRBD1 (5 bases). V lost 5 bases and J lost 6, with 16 bases in between. CDR1 is MNHEY, CDR2 SVGEGT, per germline. This CDR3 is 14 amino acids long. The CDR3 protein is CASSPTDWDDGYTF. CDR3 bases: TGTGCCAGCAGTCCCACCGACTGGGACGATGGCTACACCTTC.

This clonotype was seen just once. A junction boundary mismatches the germline segment, possibly from a read error. This rearrangement joins TRBV7-9 to TRBJ2-7; D remains ambiguous. The germline V gene encodes CDR1 SEHNR and CDR2 FQNEAQ (reference sequence). The CDR3 has 14 amino acids. CDR3 nucleotides: TGTGCCAGCAACTTATTTACAGATACCTACGAGCAGTACTTC. Its protein is CASNLFTDTYEQYF.

This clonotype was seen more than once but under ten times. The chain has TRBV10-3 and TRBJ1-2; D remains ambiguous. The CDR3 consists of 15 residues. Trimming pared 0 bases from V and 1 base from J, leaving 9 bases between. Germline CDR1 and CDR2: ENHRY and SYGVKD. In DNA form, the CDR3 reads TGTGCCATCAGTGAGTCCCGGACGGATAACTATGGCTACACCTTC. Amino acids: CAISESRTDNYGYTF.

This clonotype was found a few times. V is TRBV4-2 and J is TRBJ2-7; 15 nucleotides match TRBD2. Unmatched junction bases numbered 9, after V lost 4 bases and J lost 2 bases. Germline CDR1 and CDR2: LGHNA and YNFKEQ. There are 18 residues in the CDR3. The CDR3 DNA follows: TGTGCCAGCAGCCGGTGGGGACTAGCGGGAGGAATTACCTACGAGCAGTACTTC. Translated: CASSRWGLAGGITYEQYF.

The chain has TRBV12-3 or TRBV12-4 and TRBJ2-6, with D possibly TRBD1 on 6 matching bases. V dropped 5 bases and J dropped 5 bases, with 13 bases sitting between them. This CDR3 has 15 residues. CDR3: CASSLDRSRANVLTF. In DNA form, the CDR3 reads TGTGCCAGCAGTCTCGACAGGTCTAGGGCCAACGTCCTGACTTTC.

This clonotype was seen only a few times. The V gene is TRBV4-1, the J gene TRBJ2-1; D is possibly TRBD2 (5 bases). V was shortened by 2 bases and J by 0 bases, with 11 bases between the two germline ends. The germline V gene has CDR1 MGHRA and CDR2 YSYEKL. The CDR3 has 16 amino acids. The CDR3 bases are TGCGCCAGCAGCCAATCCCCGGGGAGCTCCTACAATGAGCAGTTCTTC. Amino acids: CASSQSPGSSYNEQFF.

In its sample, this clonotype was seen a few times. The rearrangement links TRBV7-9 to TRBJ2-7; weak D call: TRBD1 (7 bases). Germline CDR1 reads SEHNR; CDR2 reads FQNEAQ (reference sequence). This CDR3 has 16 residues. Trimming took 4 bases from V and 1 from J, leaving 17 bases between them. The CDR3: CASSSRGGQASYEQYF. The CDR3 region has the DNA TGTGCCAGCAGCTCAAGGGGAGGACAGGCTTCCTACGAGCAGTACTTC.

This clonotype was detected a few times. The chain joins TRBV10-3 to TRBJ2-3, with D unresolved. Germline CDR1 is ENHRY and CDR2 is SYGVKD. The CDR3 is made up of 12 amino acids. V lost 4 bases and J lost 3, with 5 bases in between. DNA for the CDR3: TGTGCCATCAGTGCCATAACAGATACGCAGTATTTT. Amino acids: CAISAITDTQYF.

There are a few counts of this clonotype. The V call is TRBV7-6, the J call TRBJ2-7, with a tentative D call TRBD2 (6 bases). From germline, CDR1 is SGHVS and CDR2 FNYEAQ. V lost 4 bases, J lost 5 bases, and 12 bases lay in between. The CDR3 has 13 residues. The CDR3 DNA reads TGTGCCAGCAGCTCTCCGGGACTCGACGAGCAGTACTTC. Residues: CASSSPGLDEQYF.

The gene calls are TRBV4-3 and TRBJ2-3; TRBD2 might be the D (7 bases). Germline assignment: CDR1 LGHNA and CDR2 YSLEER. Trimming removed 1 base from V and 0 bases from J, with 11 bases in between. CDR3 length: 16 amino acids. The CDR3 loop is CASSQGGGVSTDTQYF. DNA for the CDR3: TGCGCCAGCAGCCAAGGAGGGGGGGTCAGCACAGATACGCAGTATTTT.

The chain employs TRBV24-1 and TRBJ1-2; no clear D. V was cut by 0 bases and J by 2 bases, with 6 bases left in between. CDR1 and CDR2 (germline): KGHDR, SFDVKD. The CDR3 sequence is 14 residues long. CDR3 amino acids: CATSDLEINYGYTF. CDR3 coding DNA: TGTGCCACCAGTGATTTGGAAATAAACTATGGCTACACCTTC.

This chain joins TRBV6-8 and TRBJ1-5; 7 bases align to TRBD1. The germline V gene encodes CDR1 MNHGY and CDR2 SAAAGT. This CDR3 spans 14 amino acids. With 5 bases clipped from V and 5 bases from J, the junction kept 6 bases outside the gene matches. CDR3 amino acids: CASSEDRIYQPQHF. For the CDR3, the DNA is TGTGCCAGCAGTGAGGACAGGATTTATCAGCCCCAGCATTTT.

The chain combines TRBV4-1 with TRBJ2-2; D uncertain. The CDR3 length is 18 residues. The V gene lost 0 bases and the J gene lost 3 bases, with 17 bases spanning the gap. Germline CDR1 is MGHRA and CDR2 is YSYEKL. The chain's CDR3 is CASSQDEDGVRDTGELFF. CDR3 coding DNA: TGCGCCAGCAGCCAAGATGAGGACGGTGTAAGGGACACCGGGGAGCTGTTTTTT.

About this clonotype itself: Being one base from a much bigger clone, this may be a read error. This chain links TRBV5-5 with TRBJ2-1; the D is unclear. The J call may be wrong; the DNA end is better matched by TRBJ2-7. Germline V gene sequence: CDR1 SGHKS, CDR2 YYEKEE (reference sequence). The CDR3 runs to 13 residues. CDR3 region: CASSLLAYNEQYF. The CDR3 region has the DNA TGTGCCAGCAGCTTGTTAGCCTACAATGAGCAGTACTTC.

This clonotype was observed a few times. The V gene is TRBV4-3, the J gene TRBJ1-5, with D possibly being TRBD1 (5 bases). Germline V CDR1 and CDR2: LGHNA, YSLEER. The CDR3 has 16 residues. Trimming left V 2 bases short and J 2 bases short, with 13 bases between. The CDR3 coding sequence is TGCGCCAGCAGCCAACAGACAGTTCCCCGCAATCAGCCCCAGCATTTT. It translates to CASSQQTVPRNQPQHF.

The chain is built from TRBV19 and TRBJ2-3, with D possibly being TRBD2 (5 bases). Looked up from germline, CDR1 is LNHDA and CDR2 is SQIVND (reference sequence). The CDR3 runs to 15 residues. V was pared by 3 bases and J by 2 bases, with 12 bases between. The CDR3, as DNA: TGTGCCAGTAGTATCCAGGACTCCTACACAGATACGCAGTATTTT. It translates to CASSIQDSYTDTQYF.

The J gene is TRBJ1-1, the V gene TRBV6-6; D may be TRBD1 (6 bases). The ends were cut back, 2 bases at V and 0 bases at J, with 16 bases in the middle. The CDR3 extends over 17 amino acids. The V gene's germline CDR1 is MNHNY and CDR2 SVGAGI (reference sequence). Here the CDR3 reads CASSYGRQALMNTEAFF. Written as DNA, the CDR3 is TGTGCCAGCAGTTACGGTAGACAGGCTCTCATGAACACTGAAGCTTTCTTT.